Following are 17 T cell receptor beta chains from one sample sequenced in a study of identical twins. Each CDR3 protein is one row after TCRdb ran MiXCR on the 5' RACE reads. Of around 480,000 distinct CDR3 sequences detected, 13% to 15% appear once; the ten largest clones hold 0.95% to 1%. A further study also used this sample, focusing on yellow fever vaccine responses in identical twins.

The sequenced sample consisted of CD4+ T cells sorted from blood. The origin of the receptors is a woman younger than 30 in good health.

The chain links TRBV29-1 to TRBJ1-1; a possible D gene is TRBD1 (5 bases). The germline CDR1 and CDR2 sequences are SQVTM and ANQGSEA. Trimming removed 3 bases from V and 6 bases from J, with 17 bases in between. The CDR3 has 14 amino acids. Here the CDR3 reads CSVDNRVGGAEAFF. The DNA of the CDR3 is TGCAGCGTTGATAATCGGGTCGGGGGAGCTGAAGCTTTCTTT.

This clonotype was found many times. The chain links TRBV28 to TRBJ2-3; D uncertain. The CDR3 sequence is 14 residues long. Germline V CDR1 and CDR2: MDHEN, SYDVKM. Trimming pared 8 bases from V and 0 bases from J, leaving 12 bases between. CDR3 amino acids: CASSWGSSTDTQYF. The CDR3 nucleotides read TGTGCCAGCTCTTGGGGTTCTAGCACAGATACGCAGTATTTT.

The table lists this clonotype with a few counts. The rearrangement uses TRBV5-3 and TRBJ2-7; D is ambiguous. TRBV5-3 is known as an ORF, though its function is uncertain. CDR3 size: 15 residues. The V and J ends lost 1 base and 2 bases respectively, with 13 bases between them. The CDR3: CARSLRLPVTYEQYF. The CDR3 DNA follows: TGTGCCAGAAGCTTGAGATTGCCGGTTACCTACGAGCAGTACTTC.

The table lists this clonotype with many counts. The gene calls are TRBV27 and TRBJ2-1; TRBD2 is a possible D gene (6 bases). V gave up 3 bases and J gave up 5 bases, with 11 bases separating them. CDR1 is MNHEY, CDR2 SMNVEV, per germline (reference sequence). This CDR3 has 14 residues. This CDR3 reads CASSLGTGDNEQFF. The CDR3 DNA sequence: TGTGCCAGCAGTTTGGGGACTGGAGACAATGAGCAGTTCTTC.

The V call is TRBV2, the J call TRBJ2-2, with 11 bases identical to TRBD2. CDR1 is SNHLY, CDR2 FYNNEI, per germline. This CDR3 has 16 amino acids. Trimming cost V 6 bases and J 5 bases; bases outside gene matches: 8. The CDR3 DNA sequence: TGTGCCAGCAGCCACGGGACTAGCGGTTTAACCGGGGAGCTGTTTTTT. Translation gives CASSHGTSGLTGELFF.

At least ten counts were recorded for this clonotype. The CDR3 bases are TGTGCCAGCAGCTATACAGGGAGGAGAACAGATACGCAGTATTTT. Amino acids: CASSYTGRRTDTQYF. The V and J genes are TRBV12-3 or TRBV12-4 and TRBJ2-3, with D perhaps matching TRBD1 or TRBD2 (6 bases each). Trimming stripped 6 bases from V and 3 bases from J, with 16 bases between. This CDR3 has 15 amino acids.

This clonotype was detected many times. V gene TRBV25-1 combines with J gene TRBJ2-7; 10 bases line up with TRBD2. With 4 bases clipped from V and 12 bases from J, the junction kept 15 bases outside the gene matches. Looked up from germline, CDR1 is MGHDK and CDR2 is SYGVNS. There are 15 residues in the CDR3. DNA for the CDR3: TGTGCCAGCAGTGCCGAGTCTAGCGGGAGAGCGTTTGCGTACTTC. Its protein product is CASSAESSGRAFAYF.

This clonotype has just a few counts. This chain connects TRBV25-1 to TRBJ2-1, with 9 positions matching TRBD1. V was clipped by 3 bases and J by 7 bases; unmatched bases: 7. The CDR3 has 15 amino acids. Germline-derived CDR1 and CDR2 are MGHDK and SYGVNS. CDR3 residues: CASSDPRDRENEQFF. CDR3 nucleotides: TGTGCCAGCAGTGACCCCCGGGACAGGGAAAATGAGCAGTTCTTC.

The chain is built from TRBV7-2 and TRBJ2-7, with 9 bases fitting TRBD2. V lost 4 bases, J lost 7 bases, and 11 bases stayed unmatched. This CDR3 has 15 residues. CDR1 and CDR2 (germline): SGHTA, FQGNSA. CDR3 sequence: CASSSPSGTSREQYF. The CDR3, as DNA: TGTGCCAGCAGCTCCCCTAGCGGGACCTCTAGGGAGCAGTACTTC. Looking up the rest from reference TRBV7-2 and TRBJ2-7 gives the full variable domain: GAGVSQSPSNKVTEKGKDVELRCDPISGHTALYWYRQSLGQGLEFLIYFQGNSAPDKSGLPSDRFSAERTGGSVSTLTIQRTQQEDSAVYLCASSSPSGTSREQYFGPGTRLTVT.

CDR3 amino acids: CSARIGGLDTGELFF. DNA for the CDR3: TGCAGTGCTAGGATTGGGGGGCTCGACACCGGGGAGCTGTTTTTT. This chain connects TRBV20-1 to TRBJ2-2; tentatively, D is TRBD1 or TRBD2 (6 bases each). Trimming removed 3 bases at V and 3 bases at J, with 14 bases between. This CDR3 contains 15 residues. Germline V gene sequence: CDR1 DFQATT, CDR2 SNEGSKA (reference sequence).

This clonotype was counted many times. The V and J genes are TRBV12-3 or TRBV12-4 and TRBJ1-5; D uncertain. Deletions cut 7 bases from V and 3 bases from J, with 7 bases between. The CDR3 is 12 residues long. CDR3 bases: TGTGCCAGCACTTCCTTCAATCAGCCCCAGCATTTT. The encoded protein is CASTSFNQPQHF.

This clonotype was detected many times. CDR3 region: CASSKLLGQGTDTQYF. DNA for the CDR3: TGTGCCAGCAGTAAATTGCTCGGACAGGGCACAGATACGCAGTATTTT. V usage is TRBV7-2 and J usage is TRBJ2-3; 7 bases are a match to TRBD1. In germline, CDR1 is SGHTA, CDR2 FQGNSA. Trimming cost V 6 bases and J 1 base; bases outside gene matches: 10. The CDR3 consists of 16 residues.

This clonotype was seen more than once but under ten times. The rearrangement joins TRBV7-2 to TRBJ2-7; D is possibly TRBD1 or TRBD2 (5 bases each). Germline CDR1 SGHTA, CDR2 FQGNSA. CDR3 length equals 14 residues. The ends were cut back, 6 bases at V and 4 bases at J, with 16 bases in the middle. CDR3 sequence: CASRPGPPSYEQYF. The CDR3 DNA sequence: TGTGCCAGCAGGCCGGGACCCCCATCTTACGAGCAGTACTTC.

CDR3 coding DNA: TGCGCCAGCAGCCCCCGGACTAGCGGGGTGCAAGAGACCCAGTACTTC. Its protein product is CASSPRTSGVQETQYF. The gene calls are TRBV10-2 and TRBJ2-5; 12 bases are a match to TRBD2. There are 16 residues in the CDR3. Germline V gives CDR1 WSHSY, CDR2 SAAADI. With V trimmed by 6 bases and J by 2 bases, 7 bases remained unmatched.

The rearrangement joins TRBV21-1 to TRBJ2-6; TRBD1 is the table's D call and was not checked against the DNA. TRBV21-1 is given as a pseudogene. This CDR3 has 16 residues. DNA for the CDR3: TGTGCCAGCAGCTTAGTCAGGGGTTCTGGGGCCAACGTCCTGACTTTC. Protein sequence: CASSLVRGSGANVLTF.

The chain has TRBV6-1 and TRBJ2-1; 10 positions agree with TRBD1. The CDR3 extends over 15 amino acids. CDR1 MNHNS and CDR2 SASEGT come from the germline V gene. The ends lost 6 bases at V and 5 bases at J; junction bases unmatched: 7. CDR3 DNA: TGTGCCAGCAGCCGACCCGGGACAGGGGACAATGAGCAGTTCTTC. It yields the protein CASSRPGTGDNEQFF.

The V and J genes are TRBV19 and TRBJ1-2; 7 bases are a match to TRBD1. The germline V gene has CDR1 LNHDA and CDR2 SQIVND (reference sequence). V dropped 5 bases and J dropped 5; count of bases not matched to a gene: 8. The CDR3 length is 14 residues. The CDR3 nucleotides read TGTGCCAGTAGTCCACAGGGGATTGGTTATGGCTACACCTTC. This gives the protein CASSPQGIGYGYTF.